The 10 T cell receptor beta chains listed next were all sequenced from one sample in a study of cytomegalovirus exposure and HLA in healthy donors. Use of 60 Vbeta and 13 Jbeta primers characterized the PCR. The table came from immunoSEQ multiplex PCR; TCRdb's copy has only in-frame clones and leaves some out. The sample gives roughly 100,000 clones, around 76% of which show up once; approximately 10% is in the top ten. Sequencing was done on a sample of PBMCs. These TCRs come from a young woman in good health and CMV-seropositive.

CDR3 sequence reads: CASSMGRASYNEQFF. In DNA, the CDR3 is TGTGCCAGTAGTATGGGGAGGGCCTCCTACAATGAGCAGTTCTTC. The V and J genes are TRBV19 and TRBJ2-1; TRBD2 matches at 7 bases. CDR1 and CDR2 (germline): LNHDA, SQIVND (reference sequence). The CDR3 contains 15 residues. The V segment lost 3 bases and the J segment 0 bases; nucleotides outside the gene matches: 2.

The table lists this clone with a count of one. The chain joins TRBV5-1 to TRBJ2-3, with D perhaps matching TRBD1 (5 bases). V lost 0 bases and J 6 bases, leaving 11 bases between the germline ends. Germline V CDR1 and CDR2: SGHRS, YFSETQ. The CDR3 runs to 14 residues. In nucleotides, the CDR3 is TGCGCCAGCAGCTTGGGGGGCCCCTCGGATACGCAGTATTTT. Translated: CASSLGGPSDTQYF.

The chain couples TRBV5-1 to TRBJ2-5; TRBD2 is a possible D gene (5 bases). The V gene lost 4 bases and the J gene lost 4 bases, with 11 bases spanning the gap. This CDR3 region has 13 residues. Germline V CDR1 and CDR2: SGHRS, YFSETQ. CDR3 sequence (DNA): TGCGCCAGCAGCGGAGGACCGGGAGAGACCCAGTACTTC. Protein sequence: CASSGGPGETQYF.

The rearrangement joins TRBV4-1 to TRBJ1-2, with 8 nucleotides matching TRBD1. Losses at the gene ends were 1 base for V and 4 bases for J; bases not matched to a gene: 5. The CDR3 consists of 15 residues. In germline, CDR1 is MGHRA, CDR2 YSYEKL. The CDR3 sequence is CASSQVGDRPYGYTF. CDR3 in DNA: TGCGCCAGCAGCCAAGTAGGGGACAGGCCCTATGGCTACACCTTC.

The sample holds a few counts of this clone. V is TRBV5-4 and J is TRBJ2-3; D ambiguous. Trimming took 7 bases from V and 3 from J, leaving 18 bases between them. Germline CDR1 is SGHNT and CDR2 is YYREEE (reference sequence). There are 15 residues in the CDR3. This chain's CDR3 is CASGWSAALTDTQYF. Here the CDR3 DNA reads TGTGCCAGCGGGTGGAGCGCTGCATTGACAGATACGCAGTATTTT.

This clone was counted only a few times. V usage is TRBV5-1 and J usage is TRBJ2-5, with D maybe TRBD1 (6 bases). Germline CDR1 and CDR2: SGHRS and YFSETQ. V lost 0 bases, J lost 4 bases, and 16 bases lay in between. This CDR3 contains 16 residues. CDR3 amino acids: CASSLAGDRGGETQYF. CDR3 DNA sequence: TGCGCCAGCAGCTTGGCCGGGGACCGAGGGGGAGAGACCCAGTACTTC. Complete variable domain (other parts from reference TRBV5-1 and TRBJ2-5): KAGVTQTPRYLIKTRGQQVTLSCSPISGHRSVSWYQQTPGQGLQFLFEYFSETQRNKGNFPGRFSGRQFSNSRSEMNVSTLELGDSALYLCASSLAGDRGGETQYFGPGTRLLVL.

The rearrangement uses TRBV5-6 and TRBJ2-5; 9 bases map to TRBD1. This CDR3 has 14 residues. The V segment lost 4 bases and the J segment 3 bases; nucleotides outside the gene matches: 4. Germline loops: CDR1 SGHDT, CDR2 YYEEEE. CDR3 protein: CASSDGTGKETQYF. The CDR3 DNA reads TGTGCCAGCAGCGATGGGACAGGGAAAGAGACCCAGTACTTC.

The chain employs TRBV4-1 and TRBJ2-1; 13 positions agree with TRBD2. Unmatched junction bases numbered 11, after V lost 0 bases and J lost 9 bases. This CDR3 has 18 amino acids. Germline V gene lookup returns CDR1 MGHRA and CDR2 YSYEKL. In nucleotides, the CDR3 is TGCGCCAGCAGCCAAGATCCTGCGACTAGCGGGGGGTCGGTTGAGCAGTTCTTC. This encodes CASSQDPATSGGSVEQFF.

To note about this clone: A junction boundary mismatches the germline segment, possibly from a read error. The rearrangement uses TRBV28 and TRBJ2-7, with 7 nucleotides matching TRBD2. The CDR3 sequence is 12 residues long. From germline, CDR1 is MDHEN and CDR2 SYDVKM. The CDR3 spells CASSLGPGGFDF. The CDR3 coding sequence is TGTGCCAGCAGTTTGGGTCCGGGAGGCTTCGACTTC.

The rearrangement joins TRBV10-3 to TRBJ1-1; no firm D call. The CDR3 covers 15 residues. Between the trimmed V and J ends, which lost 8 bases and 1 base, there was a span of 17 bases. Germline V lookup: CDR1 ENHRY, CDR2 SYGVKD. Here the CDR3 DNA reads TGTGCCATCTCGGCTCGATCCGGGGAGAACACTGAAGCTTTCTTT. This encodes CAISARSGENTEAFF.